These 11 T cell receptor beta chains were sequenced from one sample in a study of blood T cells in healthy people across ages. Alongside a J-beta primer mix, a sample-barcoded 5' primer served in a second PCR lasting roughly 6 to 12 cycles. TCRdb fed the 5' RACE reads into MiXCR, producing one record per CDR3 protein. Here the sample spans 850,000 to 1,000,000 distinct CDR3 sequences, approximately 50% being singletons. Sequenced material: blood. Source of these receptors: a woman aged 55-70 years in good health.

This clonotype was counted a few times. The V and J genes are TRBV29-1 and TRBJ1-2; TRBD1 aligns across 7 bases. Unmatched junction bases numbered 8, after V lost 2 bases and J lost 2 bases. CDR1 SQVTM and CDR2 ANQGSEA come from the germline V gene. The CDR3 is 15 amino acids. CDR3 DNA: TGCAGCGTTGAACAACACACAGGGGTAAACTATGGCTACACCTTC. Its translation: CSVEQHTGVNYGYTF.

This chain connects TRBV5-1 to TRBJ1-1; D call uncertain. Germline CDR1 is SGHRS and CDR2 is YFSETQ. Trimming took off 5 bases at V and 0 bases at J, with 11 bases between the two ends. The CDR3 spans 14 residues. The CDR3 reads CASSHGLMNTEAFF. The CDR3 DNA is TGCGCCAGCAGTCATGGACTGATGAACACTGAAGCTTTCTTT.

This chain connects TRBV3-1 to TRBJ2-1; 12 bases are shared with TRBD2. The V segment lost 1 base and the J segment 9 bases; nucleotides outside the gene matches: 4. Germline assignment: CDR1 LGHDT and CDR2 YNNKEL (reference sequence). CDR3 size: 15 residues. The CDR3 protein is CASSQVTSGRSEQFF. For the CDR3, the DNA is TGTGCCAGCAGCCAAGTCACTAGCGGGAGGAGTGAGCAGTTCTTC.

V is TRBV6-5 and J is TRBJ1-2; 9 nucleotides match TRBD1. J was trimmed by 3 bases and V by 7 bases; bases with no gene match: 9. The CDR3 totals 15 residues. CDR1 MNHEY and CDR2 SVGAGI come from the germline V gene. The CDR3 loop is CASNDRGRSHYGYTF. For the CDR3, the DNA is TGTGCCAGCAATGACAGGGGGAGATCCCACTATGGCTACACCTTC.

A few counts support this clonotype. This chain connects TRBV12-3 or TRBV12-4 to TRBJ2-1; either TRBD1 or TRBD2 may fit D (7 bases each). Trimming took off 5 bases at V and 9 bases at J, with 14 bases between the two ends. The CDR3 runs 13 residues. CDR3 bases: TGTGCCAGCAGTCACAGGGGCGGGGGTGAGCAGTTCTTC. Encoded protein: CASSHRGGGEQFF.

The chain uses TRBV11-2 and TRBJ2-2; possibly TRBD2 for D (5 bases). The V gene lost 0 bases and the J gene lost 7 bases, with 9 bases spanning the gap. The CDR3 has 14 residues. Germline V gene sequence: CDR1 SGHAT, CDR2 FQNNGV. The CDR3 DNA is TGTGCCAGCAGCTTAGACGCGGGCGTCGGGGAGCTGTTTTTT. Its protein product is CASSLDAGVGELFF.

The chain joins TRBV20-1 to TRBJ2-7; perhaps TRBD1 as D (6 bases). CDR1 DFQATT and CDR2 SNEGSKA come from the germline V gene (reference sequence). CDR3 length: 15 amino acids. Trimming removed 6 bases at V and 0 bases at J, with 18 bases between. The CDR3: CSAPGAGLGSYEQYF. CDR3 nucleotides: TGCAGTGCCCCAGGGGCTGGCTTAGGCTCCTACGAGCAGTACTTC.

The chain carries TRBV2 and TRBJ2-3; 10 nucleotides line up with TRBD1. Germline lookup yields CDR1 SNHLY and CDR2 FYNNEI. The CDR3 loop spans 14 amino acids. After removal of 10 bases from V and 4 bases from J, the junction contained 8 bases not matched to a gene. This CDR3 is CATIETGGADTQYF. CDR3 nucleotides: TGTGCCACCATAGAGACAGGGGGCGCAGATACGCAGTATTTT.

The rearrangement uses TRBV7-2 and TRBJ2-3; D gene unclear. V shed 5 bases and J shed 8 bases, with 17 bases lying between them. Looked up from germline, CDR1 is SGHTA and CDR2 is FQGNSA. The CDR3 runs to 14 residues. The chain's CDR3 is CASSPSTGPGTQYF. For the CDR3, the DNA is TGTGCCAGCAGCCCCAGCACGGGCCCAGGTACGCAGTATTTT.

The chain recombines TRBV10-3 with TRBJ2-2, with 8 bases identical to TRBD1. Germline V gene sequence: CDR1 ENHRY, CDR2 SYGVKD. The CDR3 runs 17 residues. The ends lost 6 bases at V and 5 bases at J; junction bases unmatched: 14. This CDR3 reads CAISDPERTGRTGELFF. CDR3 DNA: TGTGCCATCAGCGACCCTGAACGGACAGGGAGGACCGGGGAGCTGTTTTTT.

V gene TRBV4-1 combines with J gene TRBJ2-5; either TRBD1 or TRBD2 may supply D (5 bases each). Trimming stripped 1 base from V and 5 bases from J, with 14 bases between. The CDR3 is made up of 15 amino acids. Germline CDR1 reads MGHRA; CDR2 reads YSYEKL. CDR3 sequence reads: CASSQGRDPRETQYF. CDR3 coding DNA: TGCGCCAGCAGCCAAGGACGGGACCCCCGGGAGACCCAGTACTTC.